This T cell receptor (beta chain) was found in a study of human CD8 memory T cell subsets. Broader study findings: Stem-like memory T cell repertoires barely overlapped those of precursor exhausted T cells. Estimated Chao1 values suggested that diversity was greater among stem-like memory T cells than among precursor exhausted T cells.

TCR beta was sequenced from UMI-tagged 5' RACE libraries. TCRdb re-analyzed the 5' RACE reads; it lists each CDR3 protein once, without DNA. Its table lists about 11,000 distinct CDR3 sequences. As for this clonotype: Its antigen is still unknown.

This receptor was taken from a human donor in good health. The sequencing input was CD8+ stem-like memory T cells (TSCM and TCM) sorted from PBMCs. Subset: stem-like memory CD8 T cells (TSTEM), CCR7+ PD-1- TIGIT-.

The CDR3 loop is CASKLWAGGGTDTQYF. The chain carries TRBV13 and TRBJ2-3; TCRdb calls TRBD1, which cannot be checked without DNA. Germline CDR1 and CDR2: PRHDT and FYEKMQ (reference sequence). The CDR3 loop spans 16 amino acids.